The 27 T cell receptor beta chains below were found in one sample sequenced in a study of blood T cell repertoires in COVID-19. Produced via immunoSEQ multiplex PCR; TCRdb's table is partial and in-frame only. The sample holds about 200,000 clones, more than 75% seen once. Specimen: peripheral blood. These receptor sequences come from a woman in her 70s with COVID-19, enrolled during active disease.

CDR3 loop: CASSLTGLQETQYF. Written as DNA, the CDR3 is TGTGCCAGCAGCTTAACGGGACTACAAGAGACCCAGTACTTC. The V call is TRBV7-3, the J call TRBJ2-5, with 7 bases fitting TRBD2. CDR3 length equals 14 residues. Germline lookup yields CDR1 SGHTA and CDR2 FQGTGA. V lost 0 bases to trimming and J lost 2 bases; unmatched junction nucleotides: 0.

The chain links TRBV7-2 to TRBJ2-5, with D possibly being TRBD2 (6 bases). The CDR3 sequence is 14 residues long. Trimming removed 5 bases from V and 2 bases from J, with 12 bases in between. The germline V gene encodes CDR1 SGHTA and CDR2 FQGNSA. The CDR3 coding sequence is TGTGCCAGCAGCCCGGGACTCGTACAAGAGACCCAGTACTTC. It is translated as CASSPGLVQETQYF.

This clone was seen once. The rearrangement uses TRBV21-1 and TRBJ1-5; whether TRBD1, the table's D call, matches the DNA was not checked. TRBV21-1 is a pseudogene. This CDR3 comprises 20 residues. This CDR3 is CASSKVVGTELHGARGPQHF. The DNA of the CDR3 is TGTGCCAGCAGCAAAGTAGTCGGGACAGAGCTCCATGGGGCACGGGGGCCCCAGCATTTT.

The chain recombines TRBV7-2 with TRBJ2-7, with TRBD2 identical over 10 bases. CDR3 length equals 15 residues. Germline V CDR1 and CDR2: SGHTA, FQGNSA. V lost 1 base and J lost 3; bases outside the gene matches: 3. DNA of the CDR3: TGTGCCAGCAGCTTAGTCACTAGCGGGAACTACGAGCAGTACTTC. Encoded protein: CASSLVTSGNYEQYF.

The V and J genes are TRBV10-3 and TRBJ2-1; D perhaps matches TRBD1 (5 bases). V was clipped by 5 bases and J by 9 bases, with 11 bases between them. From germline, CDR1 is ENHRY and CDR2 SYGVKD. The CDR3 consists of 12 residues. CDR3 in DNA: TGTGCCATCAGTCAGGGCCCGGGTGAGCAGTTCTTC. Its translation: CAISQGPGEQFF.

The chain combines TRBV9 with TRBJ2-7, with 7 bases that match TRBD2. The germline V gene encodes CDR1 SGDLS and CDR2 YYNGEE. This CDR3 comprises 14 residues. V dropped 5 bases and J dropped 2; count of bases not matched to a gene: 7. CDR3 loop: CASSGTTLPYEQYF. The DNA of the CDR3 is TGTGCCAGCAGTGGGACTACCTTACCCTACGAGCAGTACTTC.

This clone was detected only a few times. The V call is TRBV6-1, the J call TRBJ1-2; D is ambiguous. The germline CDR1 and CDR2 sequences are MNHNS and SASEGT. This CDR3 contains 13 residues. V gave up 3 bases and J gave up 2 bases, with 7 bases separating them. In DNA form, the CDR3 reads TGTGCCAGCAGTGATTATAGCAACTATGGCTACACCTTC. This gives the protein CASSDYSNYGYTF.

This clone was recorded only once. The gene calls are TRBV10-3 and TRBJ1-1, with D maybe TRBD1 (6 bases). V lost 5 bases to trimming and J lost 1 base, with 11 bases between them. CDR1 is ENHRY and CDR2 is SYGVKD in the germline V gene. This CDR3 has 14 residues. DNA of the CDR3: TGTGCCATCAGTCAATCGACAGGGAACACTGAAGCTTTCTTT. It is translated as CAISQSTGNTEAFF.

The rearrangement links TRBV2 to TRBJ2-2; D is undetermined. V lost 8 bases to trimming and J lost 0 bases, with 13 bases between them. Germline-derived CDR1 and CDR2 are SNHLY and FYNNEI. There are 15 residues in the CDR3. CDR3 bases: TGTGCCAGCCGAAACCAAGCCCCGAACACCGGGGAGCTGTTTTTT. Translated, it gives CASRNQAPNTGELFF.

The chain employs TRBV27 and TRBJ1-2, with TRBD1 identical over 8 bases. The CDR3 is 13 amino acids. Losses at the gene ends were 6 bases for V and 3 bases for J; bases not matched to a gene: 3. Germline V CDR1 and CDR2: MNHEY, SMNVEV (reference sequence). The DNA for the CDR3 is TGTGCCAGCAGCTCGGACAGGGACTATGGCTACACCTTC. Its translation is CASSSDRDYGYTF.

V gene TRBV5-1 combines with J gene TRBJ2-7, with TRBD2 as a possible D gene (5 bases). The CDR3 length is 13 residues. Germline CDR1 reads SGHRS; CDR2 reads YFSETQ. V gave up 7 bases and J gave up 3 bases, with 14 bases separating them. This CDR3 is CASSTLAHYEQYF. The CDR3 region has the DNA TGCGCCAGCTCTACGCTAGCCCACTACGAGCAGTACTTC.

V is TRBV13 and J is TRBJ1-2, with 8 bases fitting TRBD1. V shed 3 bases, J shed 7 bases, and the junction held 7 bases outside the gene matches. This CDR3 is 14 amino acids long. Germline V lookup: CDR1 PRHDT, CDR2 FYEKMQ (reference sequence). As DNA, the CDR3 is TGTGCCAGCAGCTTCACAGGGGGGAAGGGTGGCTACACCTTC. Residues: CASSFTGGKGGYTF.

This clone was detected a few times. The J gene is TRBJ1-5, the V gene TRBV5-1, with D perhaps matching TRBD1 (6 bases). From germline, CDR1 is SGHRS and CDR2 YFSETQ. The V end lost 4 bases, the J end lost 5 bases, and 10 bases lay between the germline ends. This CDR3 spans 13 amino acids. This CDR3 is CASSVNRDQPQHF. DNA for the CDR3: TGCGCCAGCAGCGTTAACAGGGATCAGCCCCAGCATTTT.

The chain links TRBV19 to TRBJ1-2, with D hard to call. CDR1 is LNHDA and CDR2 is SQIVND in the germline V gene (reference sequence). V was clipped by 4 bases and J by 4 bases, with 25 bases between them. The length of the CDR3 is 18 residues. CDR3 loop: CASSRAGSRSPRGYGYTF. DNA of the CDR3: TGTGCCAGTAGTAGAGCAGGCTCCAGAAGTCCCCGGGGCTATGGCTACACCTTC.

The rearrangement uses TRBV24-1 and TRBJ1-2; TRBD1 aligns across 9 bases. The J segment lost 2 bases and the V segment lost 2 bases, leaving 5 bases of the junction unmatched. CDR1 KGHDR and CDR2 SFDVKD come from the germline V gene. This CDR3 spans 16 amino acids. The CDR3 sequence is CATSDSTGTGNYGYTF. CDR3 DNA sequence: TGTGCCACCAGTGATTCCACCGGGACAGGGAACTATGGCTACACCTTC.

The genes are TRBV2 and TRBJ1-5, with D possibly matching TRBD1 (6 bases). From germline, CDR1 is SNHLY and CDR2 FYNNEI. This CDR3 has 16 amino acids. V shed 7 bases and J shed 2 bases, with 18 bases lying between them. The DNA for the CDR3 is TGTGCCAGCACAGGCGGGGGGGGGCAAGGCAATCAGCCCCAGCATTTT. This sequence encodes CASTGGGGQGNQPQHF.

The chain joins TRBV6-5 to TRBJ1-2; the match to TRBD1 covers 7 bases. The germline V gene encodes CDR1 MNHEY and CDR2 SVGAGI. CDR3 length: 13 amino acids. V shed 5 bases, J shed 8 bases, and the junction held 8 bases outside the gene matches. CDR3 in amino acids: CASSQQGSSGYTF. The CDR3 region has the DNA TGTGCCAGCAGTCAACAGGGGTCGAGCGGCTACACCTTC.

This clone was observed a few times. This chain connects TRBV7-2 to TRBJ2-7; D is possibly TRBD2 (5 bases). Germline V gene sequence: CDR1 SGHTA, CDR2 FQGNSA. Trimming stripped 3 bases from V and 0 bases from J, with 15 bases between. The CDR3 consists of 16 residues. CDR3 sequence: CASSFNSGLPSYEQYF. The CDR3 DNA follows: TGTGCCAGCAGCTTTAACTCTGGACTGCCCTCCTACGAGCAGTACTTC.

The chain employs TRBV5-8 and TRBJ1-5; 8 positions match TRBD1. Germline trimming cut 5 bases from V and 4 bases from J; bases unmatched to any gene: 14. This CDR3 region has 17 residues. Germline V gene sequence: CDR1 SGHTS, CDR2 YDEGEE. The CDR3: CASRSDRGETGNQPQHF. The DNA of the CDR3 is TGTGCCAGCAGATCCGACAGGGGCGAGACGGGGAATCAGCCCCAGCATTTT.

V and J are TRBV5-1 and TRBJ1-3, with 9 positions matching TRBD1. The ends lost 3 bases at V and 2 bases at J; junction bases unmatched: 6. CDR1 SGHRS and CDR2 YFSETQ come from the germline V gene. The CDR3 has 16 residues. The CDR3, as DNA: TGCGCCAGCAGCTCCTCCGGGACAGGGACTGGAAACACCATATATTTT. This codes for CASSSSGTGTGNTIYF.

The J gene is TRBJ1-1, the V gene TRBV5-1; 8 bases line up with TRBD1. V shed 5 bases and J 1 base; nucleotides not matched to a gene: 4. The CDR3 is 14 residues long. Per germline, CDR1 SGHRS and CDR2 YFSETQ. In DNA form, the CDR3 reads TGCGCCAGCAGAGGACAGGGTGCGAACACTGAAGCTTTCTTT. It codes for CASRGQGANTEAFF.

A few counts support this clone. The chain couples TRBV2 to TRBJ1-1; 7 bases match TRBD1. From germline, CDR1 is SNHLY and CDR2 FYNNEI. This CDR3 is built from 14 residues. The J segment lost 4 bases and the V segment lost 4 bases, leaving 6 bases of the junction unmatched. Here the CDR3 reads CASSGRTGATEAFF. The CDR3 DNA is TGTGCCAGCAGTGGCCGAACAGGGGCCACTGAAGCTTTCTTT.

The V gene is TRBV3-1 (or the pseudogene TRBV3-2), the J gene TRBJ1-1, with TRBD1 as a possible D gene (6 bases). This CDR3 is 14 amino acids long. Per germline, CDR1 LGHDT and CDR2 YNNKEL (reference sequence). The V end lost 0 bases, the J end lost 10 bases, and 15 bases lay between the germline ends. CDR3: CASSQDRGPLGAFF. CDR3 in DNA: TGTGCCAGCAGCCAAGACAGGGGCCCTCTAGGAGCTTTCTTT.

This clone appeared a few times. The V gene is TRBV13, the J gene TRBJ1-1, with D tentatively TRBD1 (6 bases). Trimming removed 4 bases at V and 8 bases at J, with 26 bases between. This CDR3 has 17 residues. Per germline, CDR1 PRHDT and CDR2 FYEKMQ (reference sequence). CDR3 nucleotides: TGTGCCAGCAGCTCAAACGGACACAGGGAAAGGGTAATCGAAGCTTTCTTT. Amino acids: CASSSNGHRERVIEAFF.

This clone showed up many times. The J gene is TRBJ2-1, the V gene TRBV19; 8 bases are shared with TRBD1. V trimming: 11 bases; J trimming: 7 bases; junction bases outside the gene matches: 16. This CDR3 region has 15 residues. Germline lookup yields CDR1 LNHDA and CDR2 SQIVND (reference sequence). The CDR3 spells CAVTARTGTGNEQFF. CDR3 DNA sequence: TGTGCCGTGACTGCCCGGACAGGGACGGGGAATGAGCAGTTCTTC.

This clone is a singleton in its sample. The chain uses TRBV25-1 and TRBJ1-2, with TRBD1 as a possible D gene (6 bases). V dropped 5 bases and J dropped 2 bases, with 9 bases sitting between them. The CDR3 runs 13 residues. The germline CDR1 and CDR2 sequences are MGHDK and SYGVNS. The CDR3 here is CASSPQGNYGYTF. CDR3 nucleotides: TGTGCCAGCAGTCCACAGGGCAACTATGGCTACACCTTC.

The CDR3 DNA reads TGTGCCAGCTCAAAGAGCGGGAGGGCCAACGTCCTGACTTTC. Translation: CASSKSGRANVLTF. The chain couples TRBV6-5 to TRBJ2-6; TRBD2 agrees at 7 bases. CDR1 is MNHEY and CDR2 is SVGAGI in the germline V gene. The CDR3 loop spans 14 amino acids. After removal of 8 bases from V and 5 bases from J, the junction contained 6 bases not matched to a gene.